This T cell receptor (beta chain) was recovered during a study of T cell responses to AZD1222 COVID-19 vaccine (dated by TCRdb to the early 2020s). Describing the broader study: Because spike-specific TCR depth and breadth did not differ between the two schedules, AZD1222 recipients who got a second dose at roughly 4 weeks were pooled with those who got a second dose at roughly 12 weeks. A total of 230 to 250 trial participants underwent TCR sequencing, of whom 207 had received two doses of AZD1222 and some 26 had received two doses of the MenACWY control vaccine. Trial participants were enrolled into age subgroups of 18-55, 56-69 and 70-plus years, which contained about 150, 27 and 61 TCR-sequenced participants, respectively. Paper-wide results and their limitations: The 56-69-year group was small, and its depth increase did not reach significance, likely because of low power. After two AZD1222 doses, both the breadth and the depth of spike-specific TCRs were significantly higher than at day 0 and than in MenACWY recipients. Conclusions about previously exposed vaccinees were limited because only five to seven AZD1222 recipients were SARS-CoV-2 seropositive at baseline. The whole spike protein was spanned by vaccine-associated CD4 TCRs, and dominant responses were seen in regions 160-218 and 743-854. Reportedly, almost half of the unique spike-specific TCRs recognized epitopes lying outside the regions that are mutated in the B.1.351 and B.1.1.7 variants. Most participants were white British and females outnumbered males, and the authors suggested that clonal diversity may have been underestimated. Because no day 14 peak-response samples were available, repertoires were characterized only after the peak T cell response.

A word on this clone: This clone's antigen is unknown. Base qualities are missing; no much larger clone stands one base away.

There are 13 amino acids in the CDR3, from cysteine to phenylalanine inclusive. CDR3 DNA is the only sequence kept; it has 39 bases, read in frame from the first base. In the germline V gene (reference sequence), CDR1 corresponds to SGHNT and CDR2 to YYREEE. V is shortened by 6 bases, J by 3 bases, and the region joining them spans 12 bases. The CDR3 regions of human TCRbeta chains were analyzed by immunosequencing. Turning to the authors' computational methods: Repertoire TCRs were matched against a reference library of SARS-CoV-2-specific TCRs generated with the MIRA antigen-specificity platform. Breadth was defined as the fraction of unique TCRs that were SARS-CoV-2-associated, and depth was defined as the fraction of total T cells that were SARS-CoV-2-associated. Using the MIRA data, each spike-specific TCR was assigned both to the spike region to which the TCR was reactive and to a CD4 or CD8 class. Log10-transformed breadth and depth values were compared by one-way ANOVA with Sidak's multiple comparisons tests. As stored in TCRdb, this immuneACCESS dataset retains in-frame rearrangements with V and J assigned. A fraction of the clones does not appear; measured against another copy, unresolved V genes explain less than half of the discrepancy, and the remainder lacks a known reason. That table furnishes V, J and clone size, whereas the DNA furnished D and trimming. The sample table holds tens of thousands of clones, of which roughly nine tenths were seen once. Clones ranked in the top ten supply over 2% of the sample.

The time point label corresponds to: baseline before first vaccination. Vaccinee samples came from UK trials COV001 and COV002, including a single-blind randomized controlled phase 2/3 trial of AZD1222 (ChAdOx1 nCoV-19) in healthy adults. For TCRbeta chain sequencing, PBMC samples from trial participants were taken at day 0 and at day 28 after the second dose. Recombination connected TRBV5-4 to TRBJ1-1, with the identity of the D gene unclear. The sequencing used peripheral blood, collected on day 0 of AZD1222 vaccination. The sequence came from an adult in good health. CDR3 protein: CASTGRRDTEAFF. DNA sequence: TGTGCCAGCACCGGACGGCGGGACACTGAAGCTTTCTTT.